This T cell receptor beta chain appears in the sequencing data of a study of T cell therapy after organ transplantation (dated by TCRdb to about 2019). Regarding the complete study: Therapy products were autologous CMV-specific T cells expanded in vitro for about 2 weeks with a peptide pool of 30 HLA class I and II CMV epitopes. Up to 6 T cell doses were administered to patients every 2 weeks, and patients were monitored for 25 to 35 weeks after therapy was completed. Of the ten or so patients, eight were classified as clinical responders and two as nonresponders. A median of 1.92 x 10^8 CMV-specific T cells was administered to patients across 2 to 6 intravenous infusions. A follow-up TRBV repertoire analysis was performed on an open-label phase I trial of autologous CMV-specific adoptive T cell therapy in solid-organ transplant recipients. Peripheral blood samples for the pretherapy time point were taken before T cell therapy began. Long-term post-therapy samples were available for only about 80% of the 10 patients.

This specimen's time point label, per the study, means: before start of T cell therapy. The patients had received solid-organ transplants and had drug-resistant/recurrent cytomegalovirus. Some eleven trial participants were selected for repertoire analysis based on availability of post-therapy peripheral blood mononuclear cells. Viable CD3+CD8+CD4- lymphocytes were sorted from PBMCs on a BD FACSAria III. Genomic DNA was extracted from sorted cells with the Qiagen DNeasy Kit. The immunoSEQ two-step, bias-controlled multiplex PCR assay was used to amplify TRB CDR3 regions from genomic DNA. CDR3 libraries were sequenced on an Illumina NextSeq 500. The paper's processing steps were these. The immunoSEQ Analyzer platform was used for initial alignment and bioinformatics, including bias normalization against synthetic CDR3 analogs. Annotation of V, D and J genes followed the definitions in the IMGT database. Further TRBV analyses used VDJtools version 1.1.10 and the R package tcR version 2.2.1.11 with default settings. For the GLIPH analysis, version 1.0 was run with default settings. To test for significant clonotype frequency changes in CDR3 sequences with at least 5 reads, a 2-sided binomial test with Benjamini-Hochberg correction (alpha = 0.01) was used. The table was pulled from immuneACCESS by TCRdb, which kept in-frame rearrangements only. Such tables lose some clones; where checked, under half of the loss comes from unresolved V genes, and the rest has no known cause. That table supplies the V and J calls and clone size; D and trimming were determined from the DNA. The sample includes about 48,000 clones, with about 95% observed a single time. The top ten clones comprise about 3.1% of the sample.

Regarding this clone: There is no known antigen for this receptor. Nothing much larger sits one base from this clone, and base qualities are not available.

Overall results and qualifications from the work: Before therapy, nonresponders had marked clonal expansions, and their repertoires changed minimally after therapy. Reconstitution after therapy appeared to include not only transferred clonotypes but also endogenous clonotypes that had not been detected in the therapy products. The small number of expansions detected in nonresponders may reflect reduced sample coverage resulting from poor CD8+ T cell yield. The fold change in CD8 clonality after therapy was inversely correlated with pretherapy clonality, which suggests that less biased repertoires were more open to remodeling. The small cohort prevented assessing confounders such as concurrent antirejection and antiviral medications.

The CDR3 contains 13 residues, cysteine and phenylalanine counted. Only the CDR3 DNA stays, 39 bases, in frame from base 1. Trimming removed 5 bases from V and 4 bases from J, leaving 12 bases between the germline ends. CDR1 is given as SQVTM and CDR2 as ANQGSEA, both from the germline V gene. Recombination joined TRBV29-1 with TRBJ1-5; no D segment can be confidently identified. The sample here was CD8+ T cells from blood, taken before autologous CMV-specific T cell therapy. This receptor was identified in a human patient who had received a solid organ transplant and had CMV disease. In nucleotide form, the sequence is TGCAGCGTTTGGTCGGGTCTTAATCAGCCCCAGCATTTT. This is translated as CSVWSGLNQPQHF.